The T cell receptor (beta chain) under discussion was sequenced for a study of identical twins. Study observations and caveats: Abundant cord blood beta clonotypes carried fewer insertions; memory repertoires showed none. It was out-of-frame TCR alpha sharing in monozygotic twins that models underestimated.

This clonotype turned up a few times. The antigen remains undetermined. This CDR3 spans 13 amino acids. The ends were cut back, 7 bases at V and 0 bases at J, with 7 bases in the middle. Germline loops: CDR1 SEHNR, CDR2 FQNEAQ (reference sequence). TCRdb reprocessed the 5' RACE reads via MiXCR and lists one record per CDR3 protein. The profile shows some 630,000 distinct CDR3 sequences, 7% to 7.5% of them singletons. These records were also assigned to another study, of yellow fever vaccine responses in identical twins. That investigation notes: A vaccine T cell response that seemed partly convergent and partly personalized was reported in twins.

This TCR came from a woman between 18 and 29 years old in good health. What was sequenced was PBMCs. The chain combines TRBV7-9 with TRBJ2-1; unclear D gene. The CDR3 nucleotides read TGTGCCAGCAAGGGCAGCTCCTACAATGAGCAGTTCTTC. Protein sequence: CASKGSSYNEQFF.